The next 5 T cell receptor beta chains were all read from a single sample in a study of blood T cell repertoires in COVID-19. Some clones are missing from TCRdb's copy, which holds only in-frame ones; the method was immunoSEQ multiplex PCR. The sample gives roughly 250,000 clones, roughly 80% of which show up once; about 4.2% is in the top ten. Specimen: peripheral blood. The receptors originated from a man aged 45 to 65 with active or convalescent COVID-19.

The chain recombines TRBV7-2 with TRBJ2-5; the match to TRBD2 covers 11 bases. The V segment lost 1 base and the J segment 5 bases; nucleotides outside the gene matches: 6. Germline CDR1 and CDR2: SGHTA and FQGNSA. The CDR3 runs 16 residues. The CDR3 DNA is TGTGCCAGCAGCTTAGTATCTAGCGGGGGGCAGGAGACCCAGTACTTC. As protein: CASSLVSSGGQETQYF.

The chain couples TRBV28 to TRBJ2-1; D might be TRBD2 (7 bases). Germline CDR1 reads MDHEN; CDR2 reads SYDVKM. With 3 bases removed from V and 6 bases from J, the gap between germline ends came to 18 bases. The CDR3 sequence is 16 residues long. The CDR3 nucleotides are TGTGCCAGCAGTTTCCTAAGGGGGGGCCTCTCCAATGAGCAGTTCTTC. It yields the protein CASSFLRGGLSNEQFF.

The CDR3: CATGALIGTQYF. For the CDR3, the DNA is TGTGCCACAGGGGCCCTCATCGGCACGCAGTATTTT. The chain carries TRBV19 and TRBJ2-3; D perhaps matches TRBD1 (6 bases). Deletions cut 10 bases from V and 9 bases from J, with 17 bases between. This CDR3 is built from 12 residues. In germline, CDR1 is LNHDA, CDR2 SQIVND (reference sequence). The entire variable domain, with the rest obtained from reference TRBV19 and TRBJ2-3, is as follows: DGGITQSPKYLFRKEGQNVTLSCEQNLNHDAMYWYRQDPGQGLRLIYYSQIVNDFQKGDIAEGYSVSREKKESFPLTVTSAQKNPTAFYLCATGALIGTQYFGPGTRLTVL.

The chain links TRBV7-2 to TRBJ2-3; 7 bases match TRBD2. Unmatched junction bases numbered 4, after V lost 6 bases and J lost 1 base. Germline assignment: CDR1 SGHTA and CDR2 FQGNSA. The CDR3 sequence is 14 residues long. Here the CDR3 reads CASRLRGGTDTQYF. CDR3 DNA: TGTGCCAGCAGACTCCGGGGGGGCACAGATACGCAGTATTTT.

This chain joins TRBV27 and TRBJ2-5; 10 bases map to TRBD2. V shed 4 bases and J 5 bases; nucleotides not matched to a gene: 7. This CDR3 region has 15 residues. Germline assignment: CDR1 MNHEY and CDR2 SMNVEV (reference sequence). The CDR3 DNA reads as TGTGCCAGCAGTTCCCTAGCGGGGGTGCCGGAGACCCAGTACTTC. Its translation: CASSSLAGVPETQYF.